This TCR beta chain was sequenced during a study of blood T cells in healthy people across ages. Then a second PCR, running about 6 to 12 cycles, was carried out with a sample-barcoded 5' primer and a J-beta primer mix. Every single cDNA molecule received a tag from a template-switch adaptor with 12 random nucleotides. A single record per CDR3 protein comes from TCRdb applying MiXCR to the 5' RACE reads. This table holds more than 450,000 distinct CDR3 sequences, around 27% found once. A minimum of 6.5 million PBMCs was isolated per sample. This clonotype has just a few counts. Its target is not known. A read error may produce the germline difference seen at one junction end. Per the germline V gene, CDR1 is MNHNS and CDR2 is SASEGT. This CDR3 has 16 residues. Broader study findings: Both higher diversity and more naive CD4+ cells marked long-lived donors when set against aged donors.

In addition, the sample was reused for a study of T cells of mothers and their children.

The receptor was derived from a boy aged 2 to 10 in good health. The sample consisted of blood. The V call is TRBV6-1, the J call TRBJ2-3; 8 nucleotides match TRBD1. CDR3 coding DNA: TGTGCCGGCAGCGGAGGGGGCAGGGGGCCCACAGATACGCAGTATTTT. Translating it yields CAGSGGGRGPTDTQYF.